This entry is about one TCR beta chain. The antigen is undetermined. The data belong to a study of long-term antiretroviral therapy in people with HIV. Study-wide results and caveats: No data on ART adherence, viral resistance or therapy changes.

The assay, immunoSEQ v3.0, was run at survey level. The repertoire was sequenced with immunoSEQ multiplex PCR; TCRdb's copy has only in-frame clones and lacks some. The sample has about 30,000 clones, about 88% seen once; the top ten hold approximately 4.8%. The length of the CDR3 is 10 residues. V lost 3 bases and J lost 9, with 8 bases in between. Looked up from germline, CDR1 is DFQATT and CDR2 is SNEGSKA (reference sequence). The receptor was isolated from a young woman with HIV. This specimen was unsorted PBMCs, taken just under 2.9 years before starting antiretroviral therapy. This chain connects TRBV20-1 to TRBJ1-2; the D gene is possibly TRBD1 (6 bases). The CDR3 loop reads CSASRGSYTF. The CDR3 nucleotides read TGCAGTGCTAGCAGGGGAAGCTACACCTTC.